The sequence of this TCR beta chain was determined in a study of OX40 agonist ivuxolimab in advanced cancers. Study details: Having had anti-PD-1, anti-PD-L1 or anti-CTLA-4 therapy before was allowed, and approximately 40% had some.

Whole-study findings and limits: On average, CD8+ T cells had more expanded clones than CD4+. The CD4+ and CD8+ T cells in the blood had expanded clonally by week 6 at 0.1 to 3.0 mg/kg.

Drawing of blood for sampling happened at baseline, at cycle 4 day 1, and at cycle 7 day 1. V was shortened by 5 bases and J by 16 bases, with 12 bases between the two germline ends. The CDR3 covers 11 residues. The germline V gene encodes CDR1 SGHTA and CDR2 FQGNSA. Details on this clone: Its matching antigen is unknown.

Repertoires were generated with immunoSEQ multiplex PCR, while TCRdb's copy carries only in-frame clones and drops some. The data contain 60,000 to 70,000 clones, around 89% of them seen just once; the ten biggest clones take up approximately 2%. This chain joins TRBV7-2 and TRBJ1-6; D is unresolved. The receptor comes from an adult with an advanced solid tumor such as melanoma, head and neck, liver or kidney cancer. Specimen: CD4+ or CD8+ T cells sorted from blood, collected in a trial of the OX40 agonist ivuxolimab. Here the CDR3 reads CASSPGMALHF. CDR3 DNA sequence: TGTGCCAGCAGCCCCGGAATGGCTCTCCACTTT.